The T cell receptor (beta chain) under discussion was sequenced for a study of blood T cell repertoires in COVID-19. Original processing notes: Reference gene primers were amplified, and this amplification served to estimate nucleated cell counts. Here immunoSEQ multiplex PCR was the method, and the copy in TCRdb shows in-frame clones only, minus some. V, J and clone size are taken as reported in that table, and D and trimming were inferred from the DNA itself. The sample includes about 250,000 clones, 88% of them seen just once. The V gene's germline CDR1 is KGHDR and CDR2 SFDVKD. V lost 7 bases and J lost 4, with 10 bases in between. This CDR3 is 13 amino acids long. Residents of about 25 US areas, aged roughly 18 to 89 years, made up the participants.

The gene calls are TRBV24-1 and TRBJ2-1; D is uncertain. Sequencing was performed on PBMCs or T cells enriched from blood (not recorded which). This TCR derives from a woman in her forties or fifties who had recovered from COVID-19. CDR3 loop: CATSLKSYNEQFF. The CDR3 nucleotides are TGTGCCACCAGCCTGAAGAGTTACAATGAGCAGTTCTTC.